This T cell receptor beta chain was documented in a study of cytomegalovirus exposure and HLA in healthy donors. Study-level results: Researchers reported from a later analysis that most CMV-associated TCR beta chains appeared HLA-restricted. With later analysis, a missense DCLRE1C variant became linked to TCR beta V- and J-gene trimming.

Researchers ran the PCR with 60 Vbeta and 13 Jbeta primers. Using immunoSEQ multiplex PCR, the repertoire was profiled, and TCRdb retains in-frame clones only, with some absent. Of roughly 55,000 clones in the sample, 70% to 75% were seen once. Trimming left V 8 bases short and J 6 bases short, with 17 bases between. The CDR3 is 14 residues long. Germline lookup yields CDR1 GTSNPN and CDR2 SVGIG (reference sequence). Concerning this clone itself: Its matching antigen is unknown.

The sequencing sample was made of PBMCs. The sequence derives from a man in his forties or fifties in good health and CMV-seropositive. The V and J genes are TRBV30 and TRBJ1-6; the D is unclear. CDR3 bases: TGTGCCCTACGGAGCTCAAATACTAATTCACCCCTCCACTTT. This encodes CALRSSNTNSPLHF.